This T cell receptor beta chain was sequenced for a study of response to subunit inactivated influenza vaccine. General observations from the study: Each seasonal influenza vaccination recruits few new T cells, the authors suggested.

This CDR3 has 16 amino acids. Germline-derived CDR1 and CDR2 are SEHNR and FQNEAQ (reference sequence). Trimming stripped 10 bases from V and 5 bases from J, with 26 bases between. In this sample, this clonotype turned up a few times. Its target is not known. MiXCR, run by TCRdb on the RT-PCR reads, gives a single entry per CDR3 protein. The sample carries 600,000 to 850,000 distinct CDR3 sequences, 14% recorded once. This TCR derives from a man aged 50 to 59 who received an inactivated influenza vaccine. J is TRBJ2-5 and V is TRBV7-9, with a tentative D call TRBD1 (6 bases). Source: PBMCs from blood, taken 14 to 15 days before vaccination. CDR3 sequence reads: CATPRGGDPGLETQYF. DNA of the CDR3: TGTGCCACCCCTAGAGGGGGAGACCCAGGGTTGGAGACCCAGTACTTC. The variable domain in full, completed from reference TRBV7-9 and TRBJ2-5, reads DTGVSQNPRHKITKRGQNVTFRCDPISEHNRLYWYRQTLGQGPEFLTYFQNEAQLEKSRLLSDRFSAERPKGSFSTLEIQRTEQGDSAMYLCATPRGGDPGLETQYFGPGTRLLVL.